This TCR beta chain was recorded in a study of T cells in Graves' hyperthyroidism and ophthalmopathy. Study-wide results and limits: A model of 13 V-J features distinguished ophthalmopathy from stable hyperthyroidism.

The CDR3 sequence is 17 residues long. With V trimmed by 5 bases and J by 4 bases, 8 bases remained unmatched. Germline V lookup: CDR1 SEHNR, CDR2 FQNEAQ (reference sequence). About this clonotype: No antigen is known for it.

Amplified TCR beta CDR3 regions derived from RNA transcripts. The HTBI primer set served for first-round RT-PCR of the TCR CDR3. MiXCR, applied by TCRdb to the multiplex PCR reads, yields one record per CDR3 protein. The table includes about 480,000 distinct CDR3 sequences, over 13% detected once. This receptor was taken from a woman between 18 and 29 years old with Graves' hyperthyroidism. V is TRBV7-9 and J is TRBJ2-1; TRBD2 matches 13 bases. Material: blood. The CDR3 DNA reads TGTGCCAGCAGCAAGACTAGCGGGAGGCTTAGTTACAATGAGCAGTTCTTC. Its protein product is CASSKTSGRLSYNEQFF.